The T cell receptor (beta chain) described here comes from a study of blood T cell repertoires in COVID-19 (dated by TCRdb to the early 2020s). With respect to the entire study: Samples from collaborators originated in the United States, Italy and Spain and spanned both the acute and convalescent phases of COVID-19. The material from the prospective study consisted of cDNA or gDNA derived from T cells, B-cell-depleted T cells, or PBMCs. Deeply sampled blood TCRbeta repertoires from subjects exposed to, actively infected with, or recovered from COVID-19 were included in the dataset. The repertoires were released in a freely available public database meant as a resource for research on the immune response to SARS-CoV-2. The samples were drawn from the first 160 participants of the ongoing ImmuneRACE study and from about 1,200 subjects provided by 6 global collaborators. The sample metadata nearly always contained a de-identified subject ID, COVID-19 status, age in years and sex. Where available, HLA class I and class II types were obtained from metadata supplied by the sample provider rather than from assay-based typing. The investigation overall reported the following: The quantity of clinical and demographic metadata differed by source and by participant and was supplied without curation.

TCRbeta CDR3 regions were amplified from genomic DNA by means of the immunoSEQ Assay, a bias-controlled multiplex PCR. Regarding the original processing steps: Nucleated cell counts per sample were estimated from amplification of reference gene primers within the assay. To quantify the absolute abundance of each unique TCRbeta CDR3 rearrangement, sequence reads were collapsed and filtered. For each sample, productive Simpson clonality was calculated as the square root of Simpson's diversity index over productive rearrangements. TCRdb carries this immuneACCESS record with in-frame sequences only. Its versions omit some clonotypes, under half of them owing to an unresolved V gene in the studies checked, with the rest unexplained. V and J calls and clone size are given by that table; D and trimming were obtained from the DNA. The sample has approximately 50,000 clones on record, about 85% of them singletons. Of the sample, 6.5% is held by the ten largest clones.

In the case of this clone: It lacks a known antigen. Qualities for individual bases were not recorded, and no much larger clone is one base off.

The collaborating institutions used their own protocols to collect whole blood in K2EDTA tubes. For TCRbeta analysis, collaborators shipped samples as frozen whole blood, isolated PBMCs, or DNA extracted from either of those sample types. The CDR3 contains 13 residues, cysteine and phenylalanine counted. Only the CDR3 DNA stays, 39 bases, in frame from base 1. The germline V gene supplies CDR1 SGHDT and CDR2 YYEEEE. V loses 2 bases, J loses 9 bases, and the germline ends lie 12 bases apart. This receptor was identified in a man in his sixties with acute or convalescent COVID-19. The V and J segments used are TRBV5-6 and TRBJ1-5; possibly the D gene is TRBD1, per 5 matching bases. Sequenced material: peripheral blood. The DNA sequence follows: TGTGCCAGCAGCTTAGGGGATAATAGGCCCCAGCATTTT. Its protein is CASSLGDNRPQHF.